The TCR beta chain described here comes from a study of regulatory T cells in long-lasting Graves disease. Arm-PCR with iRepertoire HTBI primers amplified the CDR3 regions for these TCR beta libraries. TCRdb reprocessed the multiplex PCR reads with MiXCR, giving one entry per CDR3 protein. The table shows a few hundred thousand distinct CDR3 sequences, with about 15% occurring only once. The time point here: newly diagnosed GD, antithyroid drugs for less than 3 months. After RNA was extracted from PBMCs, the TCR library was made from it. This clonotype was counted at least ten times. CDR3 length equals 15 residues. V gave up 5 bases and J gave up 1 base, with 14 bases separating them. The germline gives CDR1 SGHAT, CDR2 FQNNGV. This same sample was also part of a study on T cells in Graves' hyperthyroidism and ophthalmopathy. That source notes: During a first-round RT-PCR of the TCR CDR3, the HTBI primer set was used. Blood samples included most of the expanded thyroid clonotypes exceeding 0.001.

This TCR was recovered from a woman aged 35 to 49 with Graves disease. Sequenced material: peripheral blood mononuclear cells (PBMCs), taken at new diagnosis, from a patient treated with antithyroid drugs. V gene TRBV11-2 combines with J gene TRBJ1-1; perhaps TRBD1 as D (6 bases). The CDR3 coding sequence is TGTGCCAGCAGCCTGTATCGGGGGGCGAACACTGAAGCTTTCTTT. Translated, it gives CASSLYRGANTEAFF.